Sequencing of this TCR beta chain was carried out in a study of T cell repertoires in cytomegalovirus infection. Study details: Evidence of both CMV infection and a matching HLA type came from public TCR beta signatures. The study's findings and limits: Carriage of CMV together with the relevant HLA was identifiable through cumulative public TCR beta family frequency. It was HLA-C-restricted CMV-specific TCR beta clonotypes that dominated the response ex vivo.

Via MiXCR, TCRdb re-called the reads, giving one row per CDR3 protein. This sample has almost 500,000 distinct CDR3 sequences, with about 11% found just once. The CDR3 totals 15 residues. V was pared by 8 bases and J by 2 bases, with 7 bases of the junction left unmatched. Per germline, CDR1 MNHEY and CDR2 SVGEGT. This clonotype has a count of ten or more. Antigen specificity is unknown. The sample consisted of PBMCs. The chain has TRBV6-2 or TRBV6-3 and TRBJ2-2, with 8 bases fitting TRBD2. The receptor's source is a human donor in good health (CMV status not recorded). Some clones in this sample may be carry-over from other donors' samples. The CDR3 region is CASGLLAANTGELFF. Here the CDR3 DNA reads TGTGCCAGCGGATTACTAGCGGCCAACACCGGGGAGCTGTTTTTT.